One sample yielded the 15 T cell receptor beta chains listed below, sequenced in a study of T-cell memory formation after mild COVID-19. TCRdb passed the 5' RACE reads through MiXCR, listing each CDR3 protein once. Of about 400,000 distinct CDR3 sequences in the sample, over 13% are singletons; the top ten hold less than 25%. The sample consisted of PBMCs or a T cell subset sorted from them (not recorded which). These receptors all stem from a man younger than 30 who had mild COVID-19 (a few samples of this study predate the infection). Cell type and time point are not known.

This clonotype was seen a handful of times. This chain joins TRBV7-8 and TRBJ1-2, with 7 nucleotides matching TRBD1. J lost 4 bases, V lost 5 bases, and 10 bases had no gene match. This CDR3 region has 15 residues. Germline CDR1 and CDR2: SGHVS and FQNEAQ. CDR3 sequence (DNA): TGTGCCAGCAGCCCCCCGGGGGACAGCATCTATGGCTACACCTTC. Its protein is CASSPPGDSIYGYTF.

This clonotype was counted ten times or more. V usage is TRBV7-3 and J usage is TRBJ2-2; no clear D gene. Trimming left V 3 bases short and J 4 bases short, with 6 bases between. CDR1 is SGHTA and CDR2 is FQGTGA in the germline V gene. The CDR3 runs 13 residues. The CDR3 reads CASSFSVTGELFF. The CDR3 DNA is TGTGCCAGCAGCTTTTCAGTCACCGGGGAGCTGTTTTTT. Supplemented by reference TRBV7-3 and TRBJ2-2, the full variable domain reads GAGVSQTPSNKVTEKGKYVELRCDPISGHTALYWYRQSLGQGPEFLIYFQGTGAADDSGLPNDRFFAVRPEGSVSTLKIQRTERGDSAVYLCASSFSVTGELFFGEGSRLTVL.

The rearrangement uses TRBV20-1 and TRBJ2-5; 12 positions agree with TRBD2. Trimming cost V 5 bases and J 2 bases; bases outside gene matches: 0. This CDR3 has 13 residues. The germline gives CDR1 DFQATT, CDR2 SNEGSKA (reference sequence). CDR3 bases: TGCAGTGCTGGGACTAGCGGGCAAGAGACCCAGTACTTC. This encodes CSAGTSGQETQYF.

The sample holds a few counts of this clonotype. The chain couples TRBV6-1 to TRBJ1-1; weak D call: TRBD1 (6 bases). The germline CDR1 and CDR2 sequences are MNHNS and SASEGT. The CDR3 contains 14 residues. V lost 3 bases, J lost 2 bases, and 10 bases lay in between. DNA for the CDR3: TGTGCCAGCAGTGAGGGGACAACTAACACTGAAGCTTTCTTT. Protein sequence: CASSEGTTNTEAFF.

This clonotype came up a few times. The rearrangement links TRBV12-3 or TRBV12-4 to TRBJ2-5; 11 bases are a match to TRBD2. V trimming: 5 bases; J trimming: 3 bases; junction bases outside the gene matches: 2. The CDR3 has 14 residues. The CDR3 loop reads CASSMTSGEETQYF. CDR3 sequence (DNA): TGTGCCAGCAGTATGACTAGCGGGGAAGAGACCCAGTACTTC.

The rearrangement uses TRBV5-1 and TRBJ2-4; tentatively, D is TRBD1 (5 bases). From germline, CDR1 is SGHRS and CDR2 YFSETQ. The CDR3 spans 16 residues. V lost 0 bases and J 6 bases, leaving 16 bases between the germline ends. In DNA, the CDR3 is TGCGCCAGCAGCTTGGCCCGTGGCAGGGCGGTAAACATTCAGTACTTC. Protein: CASSLARGRAVNIQYF.

This clonotype was counted between two and nine times. The V and J genes are TRBV11-2 and TRBJ1-2, with 9 bases identical to TRBD1. The J segment lost 5 bases and the V segment lost 10 bases, leaving 8 bases of the junction unmatched. Germline V CDR1 and CDR2: SGHAT, FQNNGV. There are 13 residues in the CDR3. CDR3 nucleotide sequence: TGTGCCATTCCAGCGACAGGGGGATATGGCTACACCTTC. Amino acid sequence: CAIPATGGYGYTF.

This clonotype was detected a few times. The V gene is TRBV4-1, the J gene TRBJ1-6, with TRBD1 identical over 7 bases. After removal of 3 bases from V and 10 bases from J, the junction contained 12 bases not matched to a gene. Per germline, CDR1 MGHRA and CDR2 YSYEKL. The CDR3 is made up of 16 amino acids. CDR3 amino acids: CASSQKLDRLNSPLHF. In DNA, the CDR3 is TGCGCCAGCAGCCAGAAACTGGACAGGCTTAACTCACCCCTCCACTTT.

The table lists this clonotype with a few counts. The chain links TRBV4-3 to TRBJ1-5; TRBD1 is a possible D gene (6 bases). The germline gives CDR1 LGHNA, CDR2 YSLEER. V was pared by 0 bases and J by 9 bases, with 12 bases between. The CDR3 is 14 residues long. The CDR3 protein is CASSQDLGQGPQHF. CDR3 nucleotide sequence: TGCGCCAGCAGCCAAGATTTGGGACAAGGGCCCCAGCATTTT.

Here the CDR3 DNA reads TGCGCCAGCAGCCAAGAGAGGGGCCCAGATACGCAGTATTTT. Translation gives CASSQERGPDTQYF. J is TRBJ2-3 and V is TRBV4-3; D tentatively fits TRBD1 or TRBD2 (5 bases each). Trimming took off 0 bases at V and 4 bases at J, with 8 bases between the two ends. Per the germline V gene, CDR1 is LGHNA and CDR2 is YSLEER. CDR3 length: 14 amino acids.

This clonotype has just a few counts. The J gene is TRBJ2-3, the V gene TRBV7-3; D might be TRBD1 or TRBD2, each matching 5 bases. The CDR3 contains 15 residues. Germline loops: CDR1 SGHTA, CDR2 FQGTGA. V was cut by 5 bases and J by 1 base, with 13 bases left in between. The CDR3 DNA is TGTGCCAGCAGCCCGATCGGGGCGGGCACAGATACGCAGTATTTT. This encodes CASSPIGAGTDTQYF. The full variable domain, its missing parts supplied by reference TRBV7-3 and TRBJ2-3, is GAGVSQTPSNKVTEKGKYVELRCDPISGHTALYWYRQSLGQGPEFLIYFQGTGAADDSGLPNDRFFAVRPEGSVSTLKIQRTERGDSAVYLCASSPIGAGTDTQYFGPGTRLTVL.

V usage is TRBV9 and J usage is TRBJ2-2; the D call may be TRBD1 or TRBD2 (6 bases each). The germline V and J ends were trimmed by 3 bases and 5 bases, with 17 bases remaining between them. Germline loops: CDR1 SGDLS, CDR2 YYNGEE. The CDR3 sequence is 16 residues long. CDR3 nucleotides: TGTGCCAGCAGCGGGGGGGCAGGGAAGGTGACCGGGGAGCTGTTTTTT. As protein: CASSGGAGKVTGELFF.

This chain links TRBV9 with TRBJ2-5; 9 bases are shared with TRBD2. The CDR3 is 17 residues long. Germline CDR1 is SGDLS and CDR2 is YYNGEE. The V and J ends lost 3 bases and 2 bases, in that order; junction bases with no gene match: 11. In DNA, the CDR3 is TGTGCCAGCAGCGGCTCCTGGGCTAGCGGGACTCAAGAGACCCAGTACTTC. It yields the protein CASSGSWASGTQETQYF.

This clonotype appeared a few times. The chain carries TRBV18 and TRBJ1-5, with D unresolved. V lost 2 bases to trimming and J lost 4 bases, with 12 bases between them. The CDR3 runs 15 residues. Germline CDR1 is KGHSH and CDR2 is LQKENI. In DNA, the CDR3 is TGTGCCAGCTCACCAGGCGCTACAGTGAATCAGCCCCAGCATTTT. Translating gives CASSPGATVNQPQHF.

In its sample, this clonotype was seen a few times. The CDR3 spells CAIGGAGEKLFF. As DNA, the CDR3 is TGTGCCATCGGGGGGGCTGGTGAAAAACTGTTTTTT. The genes are TRBV10-3 and TRBJ1-4; tentatively, D is TRBD1 (6 bases). The CDR3 totals 12 residues. Germline CDR1 is ENHRY and CDR2 is SYGVKD. V was clipped by 8 bases and J by 7 bases, with 11 bases between them.